Listed below are T cell receptor beta chains from one sample, sequenced in a study of blood T cell repertoires in COVID-19. The assay was immunoSEQ multiplex PCR, and TCRdb's table has in-frame clones only and misses some. The sample yields around 250,000 clones, around 86% seen once. Sequencing input: peripheral blood. These receptors were obtained from an elderly man with acute or convalescent COVID-19. Both conserved end residues are part of each CDR3. D genes are given only for firm matches. Expanded clones get a size class; other rows say once, few or many, or leave the size out.

v_gene	abundance	d_gene	j_gene	CDR3aa	CDR3nt
TRBV10-3	NA	NA	TRBJ2-5	CAISAGETQYF	TGTGCCATCAGTGCGGGGGAGACCCAGTACTTC
TRBV4-1	NA	TRBD1	TRBJ1-1	CASSHSITGGGGNTEAFF	TGCGCCAGCAGCCATTCTATCACAGGGGGTGGGGGTAACACTGAAGCTTTCTTT
TRBV28	NA	TRBD2	TRBJ2-7	CASSPSGGVSYEQYF	TGTGCCAGCAGTCCTAGCGGAGGGGTCTCCTACGAGCAGTACTTC
TRBV25-1	NA	NA	TRBJ1-1	CASVPQGGTEAFF	TGTGCCAGCGTACCTCAGGGAGGTACTGAAGCTTTCTTT
TRBV5-8	NA	TRBD1	TRBJ1-6	CASSFQSRQGNSPLHF	TGTGCCAGCAGCTTTCAATCGAGACAGGGGAATTCACCCCTCCACTTT
TRBV6-6	NA	NA	TRBJ1-5	CASKEGWVSNQPQHF	TGTGCCAGCAAGGAGGGGTGGGTTAGCAATCAGCCCCAGCATTTT
TRBV14	NA	NA	TRBJ1-3	CASSHRVSSGNTIYF	TGTGCCAGCAGCCACCGGGTCTCCTCTGGAAACACCATATATTTT
TRBV5-1	NA	NA	TRBJ2-7	CASSGTVRANYEQYF	TGCGCCAGCAGCGGTACCGTGAGGGCTAACTACGAGCAGTACTTC
TRBV6-6	NA	NA	TRBJ1-2	CASTLGGNGYTF	TGTGCCAGCACCCTAGGAGGGAATGGCTACACCTTC
TRBV2	NA	NA	TRBJ1-5	CASSEQQGMDPGQPQHF	TGTGCCAGCAGTGAACAGCAGGGGATGGATCCTGGTCAGCCCCAGCATTTT
TRBV18	once	TRBD2	TRBJ2-1	CASSPLGEGYNEQFF	TGTGCCAGCTCACCACTCGGGGAGGGCTACAATGAGCAGTTCTTC
TRBV12-3/TRBV12-4	NA	TRBD1	TRBJ2-7	CASSGTASYEQYF	TGTGCCAGCAGTGGGACAGCCTCCTACGAGCAGTACTTC
TRBV6-5	NA	NA	TRBJ1-1	CASRTGLGTEAFF	TGTGCCAGCAGAACAGGGCTGGGGACTGAAGCTTTCTTT
TRBV19	NA	NA	TRBJ1-1	CATQGRIMNTEAFF	TGTGCTACGCAGGGGCGGATTATGAACACTGAAGCTTTCTTT
TRBV15	NA	TRBD2	TRBJ2-1	CATSRDSGRVSGEQFF	TGTGCCACCAGCAGAGATAGCGGGAGGGTTTCGGGTGAGCAGTTCTTC
TRBV10-3	once	TRBD1	TRBJ1-4	CAIRKTQGEKLFF	TGTGCCATCAGGAAGACACAGGGGGAAAAACTGTTTTTT
TRBV19	NA	TRBD1	TRBJ2-3	CASTRTGAGTDTQYF	TGTGCCAGTACCCGGACAGGGGCGGGAACAGATACGCAGTATTTT
TRBV20-1	NA	NA	TRBJ1-3	CSASPRELGSGNTIYF	TGCAGTGCTAGTCCCCGGGAGCTGGGCTCTGGAAACACCATATATTTT
TRBV5-1	NA	NA	TRBJ1-2	CASSLYRESLGYTF	TGCGCCAGCAGCTTGTACAGGGAGTCCTTAGGCTACACCTTC
TRBV24-1	few	TRBD2	TRBJ2-1	CATSVPGLAGGRQFF	TGTGCCACCAGCGTACCGGGACTAGCGGGAGGACGGCAGTTCTTC
TRBV18	NA	TRBD2	TRBJ2-1	CASSPPSGTNSYNEQFF	TGTGCCAGCTCACCACCGTCCGGGACTAACTCCTACAATGAGCAGTTCTTC
TRBV19	NA	TRBD1	TRBJ1-3	CASSIGTGDGNTIYF	TGTGCCAGTAGTATCGGGACAGGGGATGGAAACACCATATATTTT
TRBV12-3/TRBV12-4	NA	NA	TRBJ1-3	CASHRGSGNTIYF	TGTGCCAGCCATAGGGGCTCTGGAAACACCATATATTTT
TRBV7-7	NA	TRBD2	TRBJ2-1	CASSPALAGSNEQFF	TGTGCTAGCAGCCCCGCCTTAGCGGGGAGTAATGAGCAGTTCTTC
TRBV4-2	NA	NA	TRBJ1-5	CASSQDAGLDQPQHF	TGTGCCAGCAGCCAAGACGCGGGGCTAGATCAGCCCCAGCATTTT
TRBV19	NA	NA	TRBJ2-3	CASSIPAGGTDTQYF	TGTGCCAGTAGTATACCGGCAGGGGGCACAGATACGCAGTATTTT
TRBV4-1	NA	NA	TRBJ2-1	CASSPGLSSYNEQFF	TGCGCCAGCAGCCCCGGACTAAGCTCCTACAATGAGCAGTTCTTC
TRBV3-1/TRBV3-2	NA	NA	TRBJ1-2	CASSTIGDRYGYTF	TGTGCCAGCAGTACCATCGGGGATAGGTATGGCTACACCTTC
TRBV6-6	NA	TRBD1	TRBJ2-7	CASISWDSSYEQYF	TGTGCCAGCATTTCATGGGACAGCTCCTACGAGCAGTACTTC
TRBV18	NA	TRBD2	TRBJ2-7	CASSPLGLAGVGYEQYF	TGTGCCAGCTCACCACTGGGACTAGCGGGAGTAGGCTACGAGCAGTACTTC
TRBV9	NA	TRBD2	TRBJ2-1	CASSLGLAGGYNEQFF	TGTGCCAGCAGTTTGGGACTAGCGGGGGGGTACAATGAGCAGTTCTTC
TRBV29-1	NA	NA	TRBJ1-2	CSVEDLRGSGYTF	TGCAGCGTTGAAGATCTTAGGGGTAGTGGCTACACCTTC
TRBV28	NA	TRBD2	TRBJ2-7	CASTGGRALYEQYF	TGTGCCAGCACAGGCGGGAGGGCCCTCTACGAGCAGTACTTC
TRBV5-1	NA	NA	TRBJ1-4	CASSLLSANTGLFF	TGCGCCAGCAGCTTGCTCTCGGCGAACACGGGACTGTTTTTT
TRBV5-6	NA	TRBD1	TRBJ1-2	CASTLDRTYGYTF	TGTGCCAGCACCCTGGACAGGACCTATGGCTACACCTTC
TRBV7-9	NA	NA	TRBJ1-6	CASSLSGRAVGSPLHF	TGTGCCAGCAGCTTATCGGGCAGGGCAGTAGGTTCACCCCTCCACTTT
TRBV14	NA	TRBD1	TRBJ1-1	CASSQTQGGNTEAFF	TGTGCCAGCAGCCAAACGCAGGGGGGGAACACTGAAGCTTTCTTT
TRBV7-2	NA	NA	TRBJ2-1	CASNDWRTVSYNEQFF	TGTGCCAGCAACGACTGGCGTACCGTCTCCTACAATGAGCAGTTCTTC
TRBV12-3/TRBV12-4	NA	TRBD1	TRBJ1-2	CASRASGGSGYTF	TGTGCCAGCAGGGCGTCAGGGGGCAGTGGCTACACCTTC
TRBV27	NA	NA	TRBJ1-6	CASSLKGDLRTFPPLHF	TGTGCCAGCAGTTTAAAGGGGGATTTGCGGACATTTCCACCCCTCCACTTT
TRBV9	NA	NA	TRBJ1-6	CASSVGADNSPLHF	TGTGCCAGCAGCGTTGGGGCAGATAATTCACCCCTCCACTTT
TRBV19	few	TRBD2	TRBJ2-3	CASSTLGGSTDTQYF	TGTGCCAGTAGTACTCTGGGGGGGAGCACAGATACGCAGTATTTT
TRBV12-3/TRBV12-4	NA	NA	TRBJ1-1	CASTLGDYTEAFF	TGTGCCAGCACCCTAGGGGACTACACTGAAGCTTTCTTT
TRBV10-1	NA	NA	TRBJ1-4	CASSEWDIYRSTRGEKLFF	TGCGCCAGCAGTGAGTGGGACATATATCGGTCAACTAGAGGTGAAAAACTGTTTTTT
TRBV28	once	NA	TRBJ1-6	CASSRRNSPLHF	TGTGCCAGCAGCCGCAGGAATTCACCCCTCCACTTT
TRBV27	NA	NA	TRBJ1-1	CASIPQGLDTEAFF	TGTGCCAGCATCCCTCAGGGGTTGGACACTGAAGCTTTCTTT
TRBV29-1	NA	NA	TRBJ2-1	CSVVGQGAIAPVF	NA
TRBV4-1	NA	TRBD1	TRBJ1-2	CASSPDRPVGYGYTF	TGCGCCAGCAGCCCGGACAGGCCTGTAGGCTATGGCTACACCTTC
TRBV9	NA	TRBD1	TRBJ2-5	CASSEGAEETQYF	TGTGCCAGCAGCGAGGGGGCGGAAGAGACCCAGTACTTC
TRBV12-3/TRBV12-4	NA	NA	TRBJ1-1	CASSPLEATEAFF	TGTGCCAGCAGTCCTCTGGAGGCCACTGAAGCTTTCTTT
TRBV12-3/TRBV12-4	few	NA	TRBJ2-1	CASSLPGLGPFF	TGTGCCAGCAGTCTCCCGGGACTGGGTCCGTTCTTC
TRBV2	NA	TRBD1	TRBJ1-5	CASSSRTGANQPQHF	TGTGCCAGCAGTTCGAGGACAGGGGCGAATCAGCCCCAGCATTTT
TRBV2	NA	TRBD1	TRBJ2-2	CASGSQGLPTGELFF	TGTGCCAGCGGATCACAGGGGCTGCCCACCGGGGAGCTGTTTTTT
TRBV28	NA	NA	TRBJ1-2	CASSSKRPFQRDYHYGYTF	TGTGCCAGCAGTTCCAAAAGACCCTTCCAACGGGACTATCACTATGGCTACACCTTC
TRBV19	NA	NA	TRBJ1-5	CASSLVNSNQPQHF	TGTGCCAGTAGTTTAGTAAATAGCAATCAGCCCCAGCATTTT